The rows below give T cell receptor beta chains drawn from one sample of a study of Ad26.COV2.S vaccination and SARS-CoV-2 variants. Data came from immunoSEQ multiplex PCR; TCRdb stores just in-frame clones and leaves some out. The sample includes hundreds of thousands of clones, around 89% of them seen just once. Source: peripheral blood, taken in a trial of Ad26.COV2.S vaccine versus placebo. The receptors here all came from a person between 18 and 59 years old who received the Ad26.COV2.S COVID-19 vaccine or a placebo. The CDR3 runs from the conserved cysteine through the conserved F or W. The D gene is left open where the match is weak. Size tells how often a clone was seen (once, few, many) or the class of an expanded clone, and some rows leave it out.

V: TRBV11-1
D: .
J: TRBJ1-4
size: .
length: 15
CDR3: CASSGGTPTNEKLFF
DNA: TGTGCCAGCAGCGGAGGGACACCAACTAATGAAAAACTGTTTTTT

V: TRBV11-2
D: TRBD1
J: TRBJ1-2
size: few
length: 15
CDR3: CASSLLSGGGDGYTF
DNA: TGTGCCAGCAGCCTGCTCTCAGGGGGCGGGGATGGCTACACCTTC

V: TRBV3-1/TRBV3-2
D: TRBD1
J: TRBJ1-2
size: .
length: 14
CDR3: CASSPGQANYGYTF
DNA: TGTGCCAGCAGCCCCGGACAGGCTAACTATGGCTACACCTTC

V: TRBV6-5
D: .
J: TRBJ1-2
size: .
length: 15
CDR3: CASSYSGQSPYGYTF
DNA: TGTGCCAGCAGTTACTCGGGGCAGAGCCCATATGGCTACACCTTC

V: TRBV12-3/TRBV12-4
D: .
J: TRBJ2-5
size: .
length: 11
CDR3: CASSPRETQYF
DNA: TGTGCCAGCAGCCCACGGGAGACCCAGTACTTC

V: TRBV5-1
D: .
J: TRBJ2-3
size: .
length: 13
CDR3: CASSLGQLDTQYF
DNA: TGCGCCAGCAGCTTGGGACAGCTAGATACGCAGTATTTT

V: TRBV30
D: .
J: TRBJ1-5
size: .
length: 14
CDR3: CAWSTTYGNQPQHF
DNA: TGTGCCTGGAGCACCACCTACGGCAATCAGCCCCAGCATTTT

V: TRBV2
D: .
J: TRBJ1-5
size: once
length: 14
CDR3: CASSEQVPYQPQHF
DNA: TGTGCCAGCAGTGAACAGGTACCTTATCAGCCCCAGCATTTT

V: TRBV7-2
D: TRBD2
J: TRBJ2-1
size: once
length: 17
CDR3: CASSLAPAGTTYNEQFF
DNA: TGTGCCAGCAGCTTAGCGCCAGCGGGAACAACCTACAATGAGCAGTTCTTC

V: TRBV18
D: .
J: TRBJ1-2
size: .
length: 16
CDR3: CASSPPSTGGFYGYTF
DNA: TGTGCCAGCTCACCACCGTCTACAGGCGGATTTTATGGCTACACCTTC

V: TRBV7-8
D: .
J: TRBJ2-7
size: .
length: 18
CDR3: CASSLVGAMVGGSYEQYF
DNA: TGTGCCAGCAGCTTAGTCGGGGCTATGGTTGGAGGCTCCTACGAGCAGTACTTC

V: TRBV24-1
D: TRBD1
J: TRBJ1-1
size: .
length: 14
CDR3: CATQKRGRLTEAFF
DNA: TGTGCCACCCAAAAGAGGGGGCGCTTAACTGAAGCTTTCTTT

V: TRBV3-1/TRBV3-2
D: TRBD2
J: TRBJ2-4
size: .
length: 15
CDR3: CASSLRLAGSHIQYF
DNA: TGTGCCAGCAGCCTGAGACTAGCGGGGTCCCACATTCAGTACTTC

V: TRBV5-1
D: TRBD1
J: TRBJ2-7
size: .
length: 15
CDR3: CASSWGQGTSYEQYF
DNA: TGCGCCAGCAGCTGGGGACAGGGTACCTCCTACGAGCAGTACTTC

V: TRBV30
D: .
J: TRBJ1-2
size: .
length: 11
CDR3: CAWDLNYGYTF
DNA: TGTGCCTGGGATCTTAACTATGGCTACACCTTC

V: TRBV10-1
D: TRBD1
J: TRBJ2-3
size: .
length: 17
CDR3: CASSGPDRVFCTDTQYF
DNA: TGCGCCAGCAGTGGCCCCGACAGGGTTTTTTGCACAGATACGCAGTATTTT

V: TRBV25-1
D: .
J: TRBJ2-7
size: .
length: 14
CDR3: CASSELEWPYEQYF
DNA: TGTGCCAGCAGTGAATTGGAATGGCCCTACGAGCAGTACTTC

V: TRBV11-2
D: .
J: TRBJ1-1
size: once
length: 15
CDR3: CASSLGGSGGTEAFF
DNA: TGTGCCAGCAGCTTAGGGGGGTCGGGGGGCACTGAAGCTTTCTTT

V: TRBV2
D: .
J: TRBJ2-7
size: .
length: 15
CDR3: CASSEVSNSSYEQYF
DNA: TGTGCCAGCAGTGAAGTTTCAAACAGCTCCTACGAGCAGTACTTC

V: TRBV3-1/TRBV3-2
D: TRBD2
J: TRBJ2-1
size: .
length: 16
CDR3: CASSQEPSGGNNEQFF
DNA: TGTGCCAGCAGCCAAGAGCCTAGCGGGGGAAACAATGAGCAGTTCTTC

V: TRBV6-1
D: .
J: TRBJ1-5
size: .
length: 16
CDR3: CASSEYGAGSRQPQHF
DNA: TGTGCCAGCAGTGAATACGGGGCAGGGTCACGTCAGCCCCAGCATTTT

V: TRBV10-3
D: .
J: TRBJ1-1
size: once
length: 14
CDR3: CAISESGGGTEAFF
DNA: TGTGCCATCAGTGAGTCTGGAGGGGGCACTGAAGCTTTCTTT

V: TRBV6-5
D: .
J: TRBJ1-2
size: .
length: 15
CDR3: CASSYRGGLGYGYTF
DNA: TGTGCCAGCAGTTACAGGGGAGGGCTTGGCTATGGCTACACCTTC

V: TRBV7-8
D: .
J: TRBJ1-2
size: .
length: 14
CDR3: CASSPRGGNYGYTF
DNA: TGTGCCAGCAGCCCGAGGGGAGGAAACTATGGCTACACCTTC